The 32 T cell receptor beta chains given below trace back to one sample, sequenced in a study of shared clonotypes between healthy human individuals. TCRdb's copy holds only in-frame clones and misses some; the assay was immunoSEQ multiplex PCR. This table has about 1 million clones, around 74% appearing once. Sequenced input: memory CD4+ T cells sorted from blood. Indicated subset: CD45RA-negative fraction. These TCRs come from a man younger than 35 in good health.

CDR3 DNA: TGTGCCAGTACTTTGGGACAGGGAATGAACACTGAAGCTTTCTTT. This sequence encodes CASTLGQGMNTEAFF. The chain has TRBV19 and TRBJ1-1, with TRBD1 identical over 9 bases. V was clipped by 7 bases and J by 0 bases; unmatched bases: 6. Germline CDR1 and CDR2: LNHDA and SQIVND (reference sequence). This CDR3 region has 15 residues.

V gene TRBV5-4 combines with J gene TRBJ2-2; TRBD1 aligns across 7 bases. The V and J ends lost 0 bases and 1 base, in that order; junction bases with no gene match: 0. The CDR3 totals 15 residues. The germline V gene has CDR1 SGHNT and CDR2 YYREEE (reference sequence). CDR3 sequence: CASSLDRGNTGELFF. The DNA for the CDR3 is TGTGCCAGCAGCTTGGACAGGGGGAACACCGGGGAGCTGTTTTTT.

This clone occurred a few times. The chain is built from TRBV7-9 and TRBJ2-3; 10 bases map to TRBD2. Trimming took 3 bases from V and 4 from J; bases not matched to a gene: 10. CDR3 size: 17 residues. Per the germline V gene, CDR1 is SEHNR and CDR2 is FQNEAQ (reference sequence). This CDR3 reads CASSLLAGVGVSDTQYF. The CDR3 coding sequence is TGTGCCAGCAGCTTGCTAGCGGGAGTTGGAGTTTCAGATACGCAGTATTTT. Filled out from reference TRBV7-9 and TRBJ2-3, the complete variable domain reads DTGVSQNPRHKITKRGQNVTFRCDPISEHNRLYWYRQTLGQGPEFLTYFQNEAQLEKSRLLSDRFSAERPKGSFSTLEIQRTEQGDSAMYLCASSLLAGVGVSDTQYFGPGTRLTVL.

V gene TRBV18 combines with J gene TRBJ2-1; 7 bases fit TRBD2. Germline V lookup: CDR1 KGHSH, CDR2 LQKENI. J gave up 12 bases and V 2 bases, and 7 bases lay outside the gene matches. The CDR3 totals 13 residues. Written as DNA, the CDR3 is TGTGCCAGCTCACCATTACTGGGGGAGGGGCAGTTCTTC. Translation: CASSPLLGEGQFF.

Worth noting for this clone: Other DNA sequences in this sample translate to the same CDR3. The chain couples TRBV11-2 to TRBJ1-2; no clear D gene. CDR1 and CDR2 (germline): SGHAT, FQNNGV. Trimming stripped 0 bases from V and 2 bases from J, with 4 bases between. The CDR3 totals 13 residues. CDR3 protein: CASSLDGNYGYTF. CDR3 bases: TGTGCCAGCAGCTTAGACGGGAACTATGGCTACACCTTC.

The chain recombines TRBV10-2 with TRBJ1-5; weak D call: TRBD1 (5 bases). CDR1 is WSHSY, CDR2 SAAADI, per germline. The CDR3 covers 16 residues. Trimming pared 3 bases from V and 4 bases from J, leaving 16 bases between. The chain's CDR3 is CASSETRQRGNQPQHF. DNA of the CDR3: TGCGCCAGCAGTGAAACCCGACAAAGGGGAAATCAGCCCCAGCATTTT.

The rearrangement joins TRBV21-1 to TRBJ2-5; TRBD2 was called by the table and not checked on the DNA. TRBV21-1 is a pseudogene locus. CDR3 length equals 12 residues. CDR3 region: CASSLGDETQYF. CDR3 in DNA: TGTGCCAGCAGCCTCGGAGATGAGACCCAGTACTTC.

Note on this clone: In the same sample, other DNA sequences code for this CDR3. The V and J genes are TRBV28 and TRBJ2-7; a possible D gene is TRBD1 (5 bases). The germline V and J ends were trimmed by 5 bases and 3 bases, with 8 bases remaining between them. Germline assignment: CDR1 MDHEN and CDR2 SYDVKM. The CDR3 has 12 residues. In DNA, the CDR3 is TGTGCCAGCAGTCTGACAGTCTACGAGCAGTACTTC. Translating gives CASSLTVYEQYF.

This clone has ten or more counts. Other DNA sequences within the sample encode an identical CDR3. The chain has TRBV5-8 and TRBJ1-3, with a possible D match to TRBD1 (6 bases). Germline CDR1 SGHTS, CDR2 YDEGEE. V was clipped by 4 bases and J by 0 bases, with 11 bases between them. The CDR3 extends over 15 amino acids. CDR3 sequence reads: CASSPRQVSGNTIYF. In nucleotides, the CDR3 is TGTGCCAGCAGCCCTCGACAGGTCTCTGGAAACACCATATATTTT.

This clone was observed a handful of times. The chain carries TRBV6-5 and TRBJ1-6; 8 nucleotides match TRBD1. Trimming removed 3 bases from V and 8 bases from J; junction bases left unmatched: 9. Germline-derived CDR1 and CDR2 are MNHEY and SVGAGI. CDR3 length equals 16 residues. CDR3 sequence: CASSYSGQGADSPLHF. CDR3 in DNA: TGTGCCAGCAGTTATTCAGGCCAGGGGGCAGATTCACCCCTCCACTTT.

For the CDR3, the DNA is TGCGCCAGCACGCTCGCGGGGGGAAATGAGCAGTTCTTC. Translated: CASTLAGGNEQFF. The chain uses TRBV5-1 and TRBJ2-1; the match to TRBD2 covers 8 bases. Germline CDR1 reads SGHRS; CDR2 reads YFSETQ. The CDR3 extends over 13 amino acids. V shed 6 bases, J shed 7 bases, and the junction held 6 bases outside the gene matches.

Only a few counts were recorded for this clone. The chain has TRBV5-4 and TRBJ1-4; a weak D match, TRBD1 (6 bases). The CDR3 has 15 amino acids. Per the germline V gene, CDR1 is SGHNT and CDR2 is YYREEE (reference sequence). V lost 0 bases and J 5 bases, leaving 11 bases between the germline ends. CDR3 protein: CASSLGGGRNEKLFF. The CDR3 coding sequence is TGTGCCAGCAGCTTGGGCGGGGGGCGAAATGAAAAACTGTTTTTT.

In DNA, the CDR3 is TGTGCCAGCAGCTTAGGTATGGGGGCCTCCTACGAGCAGTACTTC. Translation: CASSLGMGASYEQYF. This rearrangement joins TRBV11-2 to TRBJ2-5; perhaps TRBD1 as D (6 bases). The J call could be wrong; TRBJ2-7 is a better fit for the DNA end. The CDR3 has 15 residues. Germline CDR1 and CDR2: SGHAT and FQNNGV.

The chain carries TRBV10-3 and TRBJ2-2; no clear D gene. Trimming removed 6 bases at V and 2 bases at J, with 10 bases between. The CDR3 consists of 14 residues. Per germline, CDR1 ENHRY and CDR2 SYGVKD. The CDR3 reads CAIRGSLNTGELFF. For the CDR3, the DNA is TGTGCCATCAGGGGTAGCCTCAACACCGGGGAGCTGTTTTTT.

This rearrangement joins TRBV18 to TRBJ1-2, with D hard to call. In germline, CDR1 is KGHSH, CDR2 LQKENI. Trimming pared 0 bases from V and 6 bases from J, leaving 11 bases between. The CDR3 is made up of 14 amino acids. DNA of the CDR3: TGTGCCAGCTCACCACCGAGGGATCGGAATGGCTACACCTTC. Its protein product is CASSPPRDRNGYTF.

For this clone: Other nucleotide sequences from this sample produce the same CDR3. The chain's CDR3 is CASTVSDTQYF. DNA of the CDR3: TGTGCCAGCACCGTTTCAGATACGCAGTATTTT. The chain joins TRBV2 to TRBJ2-3; D not resolved. V was shortened by 7 bases and J by 4 bases, with 6 bases between the two germline ends. Germline CDR1 is SNHLY and CDR2 is FYNNEI. The CDR3 contains 11 residues.

CDR3 sequence reads: CASSPGTGTYGYTF. The CDR3 nucleotides read TGCGCCAGCAGCCCCGGGACAGGGACCTATGGCTACACCTTC. This sequence joins TRBV4-1 and TRBJ1-2, with 9 bases lining up with TRBD1. Trimming at V came to 4 bases and at J to 4 bases, leaving 4 bases not matched to a gene. Germline V gives CDR1 MGHRA, CDR2 YSYEKL. The CDR3 sequence is 14 residues long.

The genes are TRBV27 and TRBJ1-2, with D possibly matching TRBD1 (5 bases). The CDR3 consists of 14 residues. The V end lost 3 bases, the J end lost 7 bases, and 15 bases lay between the germline ends. Germline loops: CDR1 MNHEY, CDR2 SMNVEV (reference sequence). Written as DNA, the CDR3 is TGTGCCAGCAGTTTCGGGGGGGATAACCTTGGCTACACCTTC. Translation: CASSFGGDNLGYTF.

A single count supports this clone. The chain recombines TRBV7-9 with TRBJ2-2; 9 bases map to TRBD1. J lost 13 bases, V lost 4 bases, and 13 bases had no gene match. The CDR3 is made up of 15 amino acids. Germline CDR1 is SEHNR and CDR2 is FQNEAQ (reference sequence). The CDR3 is CASSSTPGQGQGLFF. CDR3 nucleotides: TGTGCCAGCAGCTCGACTCCGGGACAGGGACAGGGGCTGTTTTTT.

This clone was detected only a few times. The V and J genes are TRBV6-6 and TRBJ1-1; D uncertain. The germline V and J ends were trimmed by 6 bases and 1 base, with 12 bases remaining between them. CDR1 and CDR2 from the germline V gene are MNHNY and SVGAGI (reference sequence). The CDR3 consists of 14 residues. CDR3 loop: CASSHSEGNTEAFF. CDR3 DNA sequence: TGTGCCAGCAGCCACTCAGAGGGGAACACTGAAGCTTTCTTT.

The CDR3 loop is CASSLDGQLYNEQFF. As DNA, the CDR3 is TGTGCCAGCAGCTTAGATGGACAGTTATACAATGAGCAGTTCTTC. The rearrangement joins TRBV11-3 to TRBJ2-1, with TRBD1 as a possible D gene (6 bases). Trimming cost V 0 bases and J 4 bases, with 10 bases left between them. The length of the CDR3 is 15 residues. CDR1 and CDR2 (germline): SGHNT, YENEEA.

This sequence joins TRBV2 and TRBJ2-2; D is perhaps TRBD1 or TRBD2 (5 bases each). Trimming stripped 3 bases from V and 5 bases from J, with 13 bases between. Germline V CDR1 and CDR2: SNHLY, FYNNEI. The CDR3 is 15 residues long. CDR3 sequence reads: CASSDLSWGTGELFF. In DNA, the CDR3 is TGTGCCAGCAGTGATCTTAGTTGGGGGACCGGGGAGCTGTTTTTT. Full variable domain (rest looked up from reference TRBV2 and TRBJ2-2): EPEVTQTPSHQVTQMGQEVILRCVPISNHLYFYWYRQILGQKVEFLVSFYNNEISEKSEIFDDQFSVERPDGSNFTLKIRSTKLEDSAMYFCASSDLSWGTGELFFGEGSRLTVL.

J is TRBJ2-7 and V is TRBV10-3; D gene unclear. From germline, CDR1 is ENHRY and CDR2 SYGVKD. The CDR3 extends over 16 amino acids. Trimming shortened V by 3 bases and J by 1 base, and 16 bases separated the two germline ends. CDR3 bases: TGTGCCATCAGTGATTCCCCAGCGCGGCCATCCTACGAGCAGTACTTC. Amino acids: CAISDSPARPSYEQYF.

The chain has TRBV5-4 and TRBJ1-2; D not certain. Germline values: CDR1 SGHNT, CDR2 YYREEE (reference sequence). Trimming stripped 4 bases from V and 3 bases from J, with 13 bases between. This CDR3 has 14 residues. The CDR3 loop reads CASSPDTVDYGYTF. In nucleotides, the CDR3 is TGTGCCAGCAGCCCCGACACGGTGGACTATGGCTACACCTTC. Complete variable domain (other parts from reference TRBV5-4 and TRBJ1-2): ETGVTQSPTHLIKTRGQQVTLRCSSQSGHNTVSWYQQALGQGPQFIFQYYREEENGRGNFPPRFSGLQFPNYSSELNVNALELDDSALYLCASSPDTVDYGYTFGSGTRLTVV.

Here the CDR3 DNA reads TGTGCCAGCAGTATAAGGGACAGGGGAGATACGCAGTATTTT. Its translation: CASSIRDRGDTQYF. This chain connects TRBV6-6 to TRBJ2-3; 10 nucleotides align to TRBD1. CDR1 is MNHNY, CDR2 SVGAGI, per germline (reference sequence). The trim removed 5 bases at V and 5 bases at J, leaving 4 bases unmatched. The length of the CDR3 is 14 residues.

The chain carries TRBV30 and TRBJ2-3, with D tentatively TRBD2 (5 bases). The germline V gene encodes CDR1 GTSNPN and CDR2 SVGIG (reference sequence). The ends were cut back, 5 bases at V and 6 bases at J, with 18 bases in the middle. The CDR3 runs 14 residues. The CDR3 bases are TGTGCCTGGGGGATTAAAGGGAGTGCGGATACGCAGTATTTT. Translation: CAWGIKGSADTQYF.

Only one count was recorded for this clone. The same CDR3 also results from other DNA sequences found in this sample. The rearrangement uses TRBV7-9 and TRBJ2-2; D may be TRBD2 (6 bases). Deletions cut 0 bases from V and 1 base from J, with 6 bases between. The CDR3 is 15 amino acids. Germline CDR1 is SEHNR and CDR2 is FQNEAQ (reference sequence). The CDR3 nucleotides are TGTGCCAGCAGCTTAGCGGGAGGGAACACCGGGGAGCTGTTTTTT. Encoded protein: CASSLAGGNTGELFF.

In its sample, this clone was seen many times. The V gene is TRBV11-2, the J gene TRBJ1-2, with 8 nucleotides matching TRBD1. Germline V gene sequence: CDR1 SGHAT, CDR2 FQNNGV. Trimming took 4 bases from V and 7 from J; bases not matched to a gene: 11. The CDR3 is 15 amino acids. CDR3 DNA sequence: TGTGCCAGCAGCTCTCTTAAGTCGCAGGGGGCTGGCTACACCTTC. Translating it yields CASSSLKSQGAGYTF.

The rearrangement joins TRBV6-1 to TRBJ1-4, with D perhaps TRBD1 (5 bases). Germline V gene sequence: CDR1 MNHNS, CDR2 SASEGT. Trimming removed 5 bases at V and 12 bases at J, with 10 bases between. The CDR3 has 11 amino acids. The CDR3 reads CASSLGTELFF. CDR3 bases: TGTGCCAGCAGTCTGGGGACCGAACTGTTTTTT.

In its sample, this clone was seen a few times. V and J are TRBV11-3 and TRBJ2-1; D perhaps matches TRBD2 (5 bases). In germline, CDR1 is SGHNT, CDR2 YENEEA. The CDR3 runs to 14 residues. V lost 5 bases and J lost 6, with 14 bases in between. In DNA form, the CDR3 reads TGTGCCAGCAGCGTCACTAGTGTCGGCAATGAGCAGTTCTTC. Translation gives CASSVTSVGNEQFF.

The chain combines TRBV5-4 with TRBJ2-5, with 8 bases matching TRBD2. V trimming: 4 bases; J trimming: 2 bases; junction bases outside the gene matches: 13. The germline V gene encodes CDR1 SGHNT and CDR2 YYREEE (reference sequence). The CDR3 length is 17 residues. The CDR3, as DNA: TGTGCCAGCAGCCTCGGAGCCAGCGGGGGTACACAAGAGACCCAGTACTTC. Protein product: CASSLGASGGTQETQYF.

In this sample, this clone turned up once. The rearrangement joins TRBV7-2 to TRBJ1-2; D uncertain. Trimming pared 3 bases from V and 8 bases from J, leaving 13 bases between. Germline V gene data show CDR1 as SGHTA and CDR2 as FQGNSA. The CDR3 is 13 residues long. Written as DNA, the CDR3 is TGTGCCAGCAGCTTCCCGCCGCCCACGGGCTACACCTTC. Translated: CASSFPPPTGYTF.